Given below is one T cell receptor (beta chain) in context. J gave up 7 bases and V 4 bases, and 10 bases lay outside the gene matches. Germline V gives CDR1 SGHRS, CDR2 YFSETQ. This CDR3 has 15 amino acids. Sequenced by immunoSEQ multiplex PCR; TCRdb stores in-frame clones only, minus some. The table includes about 120,000 clones, 80% to 85% detected once. This sample was taken from a study of blood T cell repertoires in COVID-19. The source material was peripheral blood. This chain links TRBV5-1 with TRBJ2-2; 7 bases fit TRBD2. This sequence was found in a woman in her 50s with acute or convalescent COVID-19. CDR3 coding DNA: TGCGCCAGCAGCGGCGGCACTAGCGTAGGCGGGGAGCTGTTTTTT. Translating it yields CASSGGTSVGGELFF.